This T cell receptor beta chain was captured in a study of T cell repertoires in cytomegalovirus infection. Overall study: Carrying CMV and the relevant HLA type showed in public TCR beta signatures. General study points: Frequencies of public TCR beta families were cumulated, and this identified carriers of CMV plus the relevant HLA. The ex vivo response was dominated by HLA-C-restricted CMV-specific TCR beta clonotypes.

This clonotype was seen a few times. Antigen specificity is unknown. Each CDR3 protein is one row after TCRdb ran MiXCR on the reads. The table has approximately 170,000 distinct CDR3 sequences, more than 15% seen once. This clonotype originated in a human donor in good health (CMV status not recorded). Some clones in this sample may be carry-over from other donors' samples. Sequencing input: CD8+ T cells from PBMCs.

In DNA form, the CDR3 reads TGTGCCAGCAGCTTAGGAGGGGGGTCTGCCACTGAAGCTTTCTTT. Its translation is CASSLGGGSATEAFF. The chain recombines TRBV7-6 with TRBJ1-1, with D perhaps TRBD1 (6 bases). This CDR3 has 15 amino acids. The germline V gene encodes CDR1 SGHVS and CDR2 FNYEAQ. Between the trimmed V and J ends, which lost 1 base and 4 bases, there was a span of 13 bases.